What follows is one TCR beta chain and its context. The antigen remains unidentified. Each CDR3 protein is one row after TCRdb ran MiXCR on the reads. In the table there are 71,000 or so distinct CDR3 sequences, roughly 20% of which are singletons. The ends lost 5 bases at V and 5 bases at J; junction bases unmatched: 23. This CDR3 is 20 amino acids long. The sample belongs to a study of T cell repertoires in cytomegalovirus infection. Sequences were derived from CD8+ T cells from cultured PBMCs, sampled from culture after CMV antigen stimulation. The chain employs TRBV12-3 or TRBV12-4 and TRBJ2-2; 7 bases are shared with TRBD1. This sequence originates from a human donor in good health (CMV status not recorded). Some clones in this sample may be carry-over from other donors' samples. CDR3 region: CASSIVRDSFSLPGTGELFF. CDR3 DNA sequence: TGTGCCAGCAGTATAGTCCGGGACAGCTTTAGCCTACCGGGGACCGGGGAGCTGTTTTTT.